Shown below are 7 T cell receptor beta chains from a single sample sequenced in a study of blood T cell repertoires in COVID-19. Clones were read by immunoSEQ multiplex PCR, and TCRdb kept only the in-frame ones, dropping some. The sample includes some 190,000 clones, roughly 91% of them seen just once. The source material was peripheral blood. These receptors originate from a human donor in a cohort sampled during active COVID-19.

The genes are TRBV6-6 and TRBJ1-5; 9 bases align to TRBD1. The CDR3 has 15 residues. Unmatched junction bases numbered 3, after V lost 5 bases and J lost 1 base. CDR1 and CDR2 from the germline V gene are MNHNY and SVGAGI (reference sequence). This CDR3 is CASSTQGASNQPQHF. The CDR3 DNA reads TGTGCCAGCAGTACACAGGGGGCCAGCAATCAGCCCCAGCATTTT.

This clone has just one count. The CDR3 loop is CASSKRGLLGTYEQYF. For the CDR3, the DNA is TGTGCCAGCAGCAAAAGGGGCCTCTTAGGAACCTACGAGCAGTACTTC. The rearrangement joins TRBV21-1 to TRBJ2-7; the table's D call of TRBD1 was not tested on the DNA. TRBV21-1 is reported as a pseudogene. This CDR3 is built from 16 residues.

This clone occurred once. The chain couples TRBV4-3 to TRBJ2-7, with 9 bases identical to TRBD2. Looked up from germline, CDR1 is LGHNA and CDR2 is YSLEER. The CDR3 is made up of 14 amino acids. V lost 4 bases to trimming and J lost 4 bases; unmatched junction nucleotides: 5. CDR3 in amino acids: CASSPGLAGYEQYF. The CDR3 DNA sequence: TGCGCCAGCAGCCCTGGGCTAGCGGGATACGAGCAGTACTTC.

This chain joins TRBV2 and TRBJ1-1; D ambiguous. Looked up from germline, CDR1 is SNHLY and CDR2 is FYNNEI. The CDR3 consists of 13 residues. Trimming took 4 bases from V and 2 from J, leaving 8 bases between them. CDR3 region: CASSVEENTEAFF. The CDR3 coding sequence is TGTGCCAGCAGTGTCGAGGAAAACACTGAAGCTTTCTTT.

The chain recombines TRBV5-1 with TRBJ1-4; D call uncertain. The CDR3 totals 18 residues. CDR1 is SGHRS, CDR2 YFSETQ, per germline. V gave up 1 base and J gave up 1 base, with 17 bases separating them. CDR3 DNA sequence: TGCGCCAGCAGCTTGACCGGGATCGGAGGGCGAACTAATGAAAAACTGTTTTTT. Protein sequence: CASSLTGIGGRTNEKLFF.

The chain uses TRBV6-6 and TRBJ2-6; D possibly corresponds to TRBD1 (5 bases). The CDR3 consists of 15 residues. The germline CDR1 and CDR2 sequences are MNHNY and SVGAGI (reference sequence). V lost 5 bases and J lost 3, with 11 bases in between. The CDR3 region has the DNA TGTGCCAGCAGTACTCAGGGTTTTGGGGCCAACGTCCTGACTTTC. Its translation is CASSTQGFGANVLTF.

The chain carries TRBV19 and TRBJ2-1; no clear D. The CDR3 has 13 residues. Germline lookup yields CDR1 LNHDA and CDR2 SQIVND (reference sequence). Trimming pared 0 bases from V and 11 bases from J, leaving 11 bases between. CDR3 in DNA: TGTGCCAGTAGTATAGAGGGTTGGGCCCAGCAGTTCTTC. Its protein product is CASSIEGWAQQFF.